The 16 T cell receptor beta chains below all came from one sample that was sequenced in a study of blood T cell repertoires in COVID-19. Sequencing was performed with immunoSEQ multiplex PCR; in TCRdb, only in-frame clones are kept and a portion is missing. This table has some 270,000 clones, approximately 89% appearing once. Sequences were obtained from peripheral blood. The source of these receptors is a woman aged 55 to 70 who had recovered from COVID-19.

The chain recombines TRBV7-8 with TRBJ2-7; D is perhaps TRBD2 (7 bases). V was trimmed by 7 bases and J by 4 bases, leaving 20 bases between them. This CDR3 spans 15 amino acids. Germline values: CDR1 SGHVS, CDR2 FQNEAQ. The CDR3 loop is CASTRQRGGLYEQYF. CDR3 DNA: TGTGCCAGCACCCGCCAGAGGGGGGGCCTGTACGAGCAGTACTTC.

The genes are TRBV10-3 and TRBJ2-7; D is possibly TRBD2 (7 bases). The CDR3 contains 12 residues. The V and J ends lost 10 bases and 1 base respectively, with 11 bases between them. CDR1 and CDR2 (germline): ENHRY, SYGVKD. This CDR3 reads CASAGASYEQYF. Written as DNA, the CDR3 is TGTGCCAGCGCGGGGGCATCCTACGAGCAGTACTTC.

The rearrangement joins TRBV28 to TRBJ1-5; 7 bases fit TRBD1. The ends lost 3 bases at V and 2 bases at J; junction bases unmatched: 10. Germline V lookup: CDR1 MDHEN, CDR2 SYDVKM. The CDR3 sequence is 17 residues long. CDR3 protein: CASSFGRGFGGNQPQHF. CDR3 sequence (DNA): TGTGCCAGCAGTTTTGGCAGGGGGTTTGGTGGCAATCAGCCCCAGCATTTT. Combining the CDR3 with reference TRBV28 and TRBJ1-5 gives the whole variable domain DVKVTQSSRYLVKRTGEKVFLECVQDMDHENMFWYRQDPGLGLRLIYFSYDVKMKEKGDIPEGYSVSREKKERFSLILESASTNQTSMYLCASSFGRGFGGNQPQHFGDGTRLSIL.

The V call is TRBV5-5, the J call TRBJ2-2; 7 bases fit TRBD2. Germline V gene data show CDR1 as SGHKS and CDR2 as YYEKEE (reference sequence). J gave up 7 bases and V 1 base, and 10 bases lay outside the gene matches. CDR3 length equals 16 residues. This chain's CDR3 is CASSLQSEGRDGELFF. DNA of the CDR3: TGTGCCAGCAGCTTGCAATCCGAGGGGAGGGACGGGGAGCTGTTTTTT. Complete variable domain (other parts from reference TRBV5-5 and TRBJ2-2): DAGVTQSPTHLIKTRGQQVTLRCSPISGHKSVSWYQQVLGQGPQFIFQYYEKEERGRGNFPDRFSARQFPNYSSELNVNALLLGDSALYLCASSLQSEGRDGELFFGEGSRLTVL.

This rearrangement joins TRBV5-1 to TRBJ1-6; D is undetermined. The CDR3 spans 13 residues. Trimming cost V 2 bases and J 10 bases, with 10 bases left between them. Germline V gene lookup returns CDR1 SGHRS and CDR2 YFSETQ. CDR3 sequence: CASSFSGDSPLHF. In DNA, the CDR3 is TGCGCCAGCAGCTTTTCTGGAGACTCACCCCTCCACTTT.

J is TRBJ2-7 and V is TRBV18; 7 bases align to TRBD1. The V and J ends lost 2 bases and 6 bases, in that order; junction bases with no gene match: 7. Germline V gene data show CDR1 as KGHSH and CDR2 as LQKENI. The CDR3 consists of 14 residues. CDR3 residues: CASSPETGSGEQYF. CDR3 coding DNA: TGTGCCAGCTCACCAGAGACAGGGTCCGGCGAGCAGTACTTC.

The chain couples TRBV3-1 (or the pseudogene TRBV3-2) to TRBJ1-3; perhaps TRBD1 as D (6 bases). CDR3 size: 15 residues. The germline gives CDR1 LGHDT, CDR2 YNNKEL (reference sequence). Deletions cut 1 base from V and 2 bases from J, with 9 bases between. CDR3 in DNA: TGTGCCAGCAGCCAAGGCTGGGGGCCTGGAAACACCATATATTTT. It specifies CASSQGWGPGNTIYF.

The rearrangement links TRBV28 to TRBJ2-7; D is perhaps TRBD1 (6 bases). Looked up from germline, CDR1 is MDHEN and CDR2 is SYDVKM. The CDR3 spans 15 residues. Trimming took off 7 bases at V and 3 bases at J, with 19 bases between the two ends. In nucleotides, the CDR3 is TGTGCCAGCAATCGACCGGGACACCCGAGCTACGAGCAGTACTTC. Translated, it gives CASNRPGHPSYEQYF. The full variable domain, rest sourced from reference TRBV28 and TRBJ2-7, is DVKVTQSSRYLVKRTGEKVFLECVQDMDHENMFWYRQDPGLGLRLIYFSYDVKMKEKGDIPEGYSVSREKKERFSLILESASTNQTSMYLCASNRPGHPSYEQYFGPGTRLTVT.

This clone was detected only once. The chain links TRBV6-5 to TRBJ1-2; the D is unclear. V was shortened by 6 bases and J by 8 bases, with 19 bases between the two germline ends. The CDR3 is 14 residues long. The germline V gene encodes CDR1 MNHEY and CDR2 SVGAGI. DNA of the CDR3: TGTGCCAGCAGCGGTGCAGGTGCGGCTAGCGGCTACACCTTC. Translated: CASSGAGAASGYTF.

The chain carries TRBV18 and TRBJ2-2, with 7 bases fitting TRBD2. The CDR3 is made up of 17 amino acids. The V segment lost 4 bases and the J segment 0 bases; nucleotides outside the gene matches: 8. Germline V gene sequence: CDR1 KGHSH, CDR2 LQKENI. This CDR3 reads CASSRRVGGTNTGELFF. The DNA of the CDR3 is TGTGCCAGCTCACGGCGTGTCGGGGGGACGAACACCGGGGAGCTGTTTTTT.

J is TRBJ1-3 and V is TRBV4-1; unclear D gene. The CDR3 is made up of 13 amino acids. Per the germline V gene, CDR1 is MGHRA and CDR2 is YSYEKL. The germline V and J ends were trimmed by 0 bases and 4 bases, with 4 bases remaining between them. Written as DNA, the CDR3 is TGCGCCAGCAGCCAAGACCGGGGAAACACCATATATTTT. This sequence encodes CASSQDRGNTIYF.

This clone was detected only once. The chain links TRBV13 to TRBJ2-4; TRBD2 matches at 12 bases. In germline, CDR1 is PRHDT, CDR2 FYEKMQ (reference sequence). The CDR3 is made up of 16 amino acids. Trimming at V came to 5 bases and at J to 1 base, leaving 3 bases not matched to a gene. The CDR3 reads CASSLTSGGAKNIQYF. The CDR3 coding sequence is TGTGCCAGCAGCCTTACTAGCGGGGGGGCCAAAAACATTCAGTACTTC.

The chain is built from TRBV5-1 and TRBJ2-1; TRBD1 might be the D (6 bases). The CDR3 has 14 residues. Germline V CDR1 and CDR2: SGHRS, YFSETQ. V dropped 0 bases and J dropped 9 bases, with 13 bases sitting between them. As DNA, the CDR3 is TGCGCCAGCAGCTTGGAACAGGGTTGGGGTGAGCAGTTCTTC. Translating it yields CASSLEQGWGEQFF.

In nucleotides, the CDR3 is TGCGCCAGCAGCCGGGACAGGACGTCTTATGGCTACACCTTC. Amino acids: CASSRDRTSYGYTF. The rearrangement uses TRBV5-1 and TRBJ1-2, with 8 positions matching TRBD1. The CDR3 is 14 amino acids. V trimming: 4 bases; J trimming: 5 bases; junction bases outside the gene matches: 7. Germline V gene sequence: CDR1 SGHRS, CDR2 YFSETQ.

This clone was found a few times. The J gene is TRBJ2-2, the V gene TRBV5-1, with D unclear. CDR1 and CDR2 from the germline V gene are SGHRS and YFSETQ. This CDR3 contains 13 residues. Trimming shortened V by 0 bases and J by 3 bases, and 3 bases separated the two germline ends. In DNA form, the CDR3 reads TGCGCCAGCAGCTTGGCAGACACCGGGGAGCTGTTTTTT. Amino acids: CASSLADTGELFF.

The chain links TRBV28 to TRBJ1-5; maybe TRBD1 (5 bases). The CDR3 contains 14 residues. Trimming left V 6 bases short and J 5 bases short, with 14 bases between. CDR1 and CDR2 from the germline V gene are MDHEN and SYDVKM. The CDR3 spells CASRTQGGHQPQHF. The CDR3 DNA follows: TGTGCCAGCAGGACTCAGGGAGGGCATCAGCCCCAGCATTTT. The whole variable domain, remainder taken from reference TRBV28 and TRBJ1-5, is DVKVTQSSRYLVKRTGEKVFLECVQDMDHENMFWYRQDPGLGLRLIYFSYDVKMKEKGDIPEGYSVSREKKERFSLILESASTNQTSMYLCASRTQGGHQPQHFGDGTRLSIL.